This T cell receptor beta chain was sequenced in a study of blood T cell repertoires in COVID-19. At the level of the study: Acute and convalescent COVID-19 samples came from the United States, Italy and Spain. Sample material is recorded as cDNA or gDNA derived from T cells, B-cell-depleted T cells, or PBMCs.

V was shortened by 5 bases and J by 5 bases, with 15 bases between the two germline ends. The CDR3 has 14 amino acids. The germline V gene encodes CDR1 SGHTA and CDR2 FQGNSA. In the authors' methods: Reference gene primer amplification gave nucleated cell count estimates. Produced via immunoSEQ multiplex PCR; TCRdb's table is partial and in-frame only. The V and J calls and clone size are taken from that table; D and trimming were inferred from the DNA. The sample has some 190,000 clones, 70% to 90% seen once; the top ten hold approximately 11%. The sample taken for sequencing was peripheral blood. This TCR was recovered from a human donor with active or convalescent COVID-19. The donor label of this sample is uncertain. The chain combines TRBV7-2 with TRBJ2-5; D is undetermined. CDR3 amino acids: CASSPQVGPETQYF. The CDR3 DNA reads as TGTGCCAGCAGCCCGCAGGTGGGTCCGGAGACCCAGTACTTC.